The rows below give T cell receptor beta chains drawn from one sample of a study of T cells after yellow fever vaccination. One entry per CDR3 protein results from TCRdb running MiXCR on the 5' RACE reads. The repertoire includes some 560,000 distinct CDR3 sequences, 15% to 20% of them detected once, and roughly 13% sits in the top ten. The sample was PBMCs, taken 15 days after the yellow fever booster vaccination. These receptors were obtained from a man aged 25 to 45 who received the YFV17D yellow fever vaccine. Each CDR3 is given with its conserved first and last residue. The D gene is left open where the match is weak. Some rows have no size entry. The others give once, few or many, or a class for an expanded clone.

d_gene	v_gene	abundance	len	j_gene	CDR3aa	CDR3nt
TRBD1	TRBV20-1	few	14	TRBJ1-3	CSASRDRAGNTIYF	TGCAGTGCTAGCCGGGACAGGGCTGGAAACACCATATATTTT
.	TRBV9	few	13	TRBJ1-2	CASSPYGNYGYTF	TGTGCCAGCAGCCCCTACGGGAACTATGGCTACACCTTC
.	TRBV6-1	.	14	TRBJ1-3	CASRERGGPDTIYF	TGTGCCAGCAGGGAGCGGGGAGGGCCGGACACCATATATTTT
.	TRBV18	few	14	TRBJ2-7	CASSPGINSYEQYF	TGTGCCAGCTCACCTGGGATTAACTCCTACGAGCAGTACTTC
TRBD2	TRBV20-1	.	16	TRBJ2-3	CCARVWEASGMDTQYF	TGCTGTGCTAGAGTGTGGGAGGCTAGCGGGATGGATACGCAGTATTTT
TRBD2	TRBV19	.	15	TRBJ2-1	CASYQPASGNNEQFF	TGTGCCTCCTACCAACCGGCTAGCGGAAACAATGAGCAGTTCTTC
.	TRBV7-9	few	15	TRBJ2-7	CASSLRSSRAYEQYF	TGTGCCAGCAGCTTACGATCAAGTCGGGCCTACGAGCAGTACTTC
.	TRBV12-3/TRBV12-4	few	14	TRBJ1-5	CASSLSEGNQPQHF	TGTGCCAGCAGTCTTAGTGAGGGAAACCAGCCCCAGCATTTT
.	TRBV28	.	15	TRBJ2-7	CASSLIGQGRYEQYF	TGTGCCAGCAGTTTAATTGGGCAGGGGCGTTACGAGCAGTACTTC
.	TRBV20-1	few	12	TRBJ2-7	CSASEQGYEQYF	TGCAGTGCTAGTGAACAGGGCTACGAGCAGTACTTC
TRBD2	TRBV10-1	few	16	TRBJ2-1	CASSVAGTSGYNEQFF	TGCGCCAGCAGTGTGGCCGGGACTAGCGGATACAATGAGCAGTTCTTC
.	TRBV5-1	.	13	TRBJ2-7	CASSETISYEQYF	TGCGCCAGCAGCGAAACAATTTCCTACGAGCAGTACTTC
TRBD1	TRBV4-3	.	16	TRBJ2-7	CASSQDWTGDSYEQYF	TGCGCCAGCAGCCAAGACTGGACAGGGGACTCCTACGAGCAGTACTTC
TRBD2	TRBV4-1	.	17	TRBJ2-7	CASSQGPNSGVSYEQYF	TGCGCCAGCAGCCAAGGCCCCAACAGCGGGGTCTCCTACGAGCAGTACTTC
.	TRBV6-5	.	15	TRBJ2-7	CASSYSTTGPYEQYF	TGTGCCAGCAGTTACTCTACCACCGGACCCTACGAGCAGTACTTC
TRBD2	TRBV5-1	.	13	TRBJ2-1	CASRDYAYNEQFF	TGCGCCAGCCGGGACTACGCCTACAATGAGCAGTTCTTC
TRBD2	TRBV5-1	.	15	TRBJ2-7	CASSLASAGGSEQYF	TGCGCCAGCAGCTTGGCCTCAGCGGGAGGTTCCGAGCAGTACTTC
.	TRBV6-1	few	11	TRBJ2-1	CASSGGRQQFF	TGTGCCAGCAGCGGGGGACGTCAGCAGTTCTTC
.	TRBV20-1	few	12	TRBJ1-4	CSANHPNEKLFF	TGCAGTGCCAACCATCCTAATGAAAAACTGTTTTTT
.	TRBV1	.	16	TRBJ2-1	CTSRTPGGYLYNEQFF	TGCACCAGCAGGACCCCCGGCGGCTATCTTTACAATGAGCAGTTCTTC
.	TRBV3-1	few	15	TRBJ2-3	CASSQSGRGTDTQYF	TGTGCCAGCAGCCAAAGTGGCAGGGGCACAGATACGCAGTATTTT
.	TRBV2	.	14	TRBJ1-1	CASRITESNTEAFF	TGTGCCAGCAGGATAACGGAGTCGAACACTGAAGCTTTCTTT
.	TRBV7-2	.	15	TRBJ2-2	CASSLQGSSTGELFF	TGTGCCAGCAGCTTACAGGGGAGCAGCACCGGGGAGCTGTTTTTT
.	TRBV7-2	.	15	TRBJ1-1	CASSLGRGAAIEAFF	TGTGCCAGCAGCTTAGGTCGGGGCGCGGCGATCGAAGCTTTCTTT
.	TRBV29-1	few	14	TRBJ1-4	CSVVKESGRGKLFF	TGCAGCGTTGTAAAGGAATCCGGGCGGGGAAAACTGTTTTTT
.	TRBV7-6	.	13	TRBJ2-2	CASTTRRSGELFF	TGTGCCAGCACCACCCGGAGATCCGGGGAGCTGTTTTTT
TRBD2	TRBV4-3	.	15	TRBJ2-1	CASSHSGAGEREQFF	TGCGCCAGCAGCCACTCCGGGGCGGGAGAGCGTGAGCAGTTCTTC
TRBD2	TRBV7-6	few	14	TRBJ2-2	CASSGRAEGGELFF	TGTGCCAGCAGCGGGAGGGCCGAGGGCGGGGAGCTGTTTTTT
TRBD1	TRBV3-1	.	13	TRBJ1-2	CASSRDRDGGYTF	TGTGCCAGCAGCCGTGACAGGGATGGTGGCTACACCTTC
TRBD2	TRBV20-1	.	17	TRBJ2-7	CSAVGTSGRALSYEQYF	TGCAGTGCTGTCGGGACTAGCGGGAGGGCCCTCTCCTACGAGCAGTACTTC
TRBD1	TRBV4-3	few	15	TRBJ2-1	CASSSDRGRLNEQFF	TGCGCCAGCAGCAGCGACAGGGGGCGACTCAATGAGCAGTTCTTC
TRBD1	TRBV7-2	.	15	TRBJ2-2	CARSPRTGNTGELLF	TGTGCCCGCAGCCCCCGGACAGGGAACACCGGGGAGCTGCTTTTT
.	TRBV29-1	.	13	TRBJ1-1	CSVWQTENTEAFF	TGCAGCGTTTGGCAAACTGAGAACACTGAAGCTTTCTTT
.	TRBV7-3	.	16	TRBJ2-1	CASSPGVLQGHNEQFF	TGTGCCAGCAGCCCCGGGGTCCTACAGGGTCACAATGAGCAGTTCTTC
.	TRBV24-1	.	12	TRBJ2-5	CATSDLSETQYF	TGTGCCACCAGTGATTTATCCGAGACCCAGTACTTC
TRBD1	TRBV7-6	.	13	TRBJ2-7	CASSSGTVGEQYF	TGTGCCAGCAGCTCAGGGACAGTAGGCGAGCAGTACTTC
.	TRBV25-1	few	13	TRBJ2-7	CASSEYRDYEQYF	TGTGCCAGCAGTGAATATCGTGACTACGAGCAGTACTTC
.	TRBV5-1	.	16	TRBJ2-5	CASKMNAVGSDETQYF	TGCGCCAGCAAGATGAACGCTGTTGGGTCGGACGAGACCCAGTACTTC
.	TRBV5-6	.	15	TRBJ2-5	CASSLPSGKQETQYF	TGTGCCAGCAGCTTGCCATCGGGAAAACAAGAGACCCAGTACTTC
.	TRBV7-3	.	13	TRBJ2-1	CASSPITGREQFF	TGTGCCAGCAGCCCAATCACGGGTCGGGAGCAGTTCTTC
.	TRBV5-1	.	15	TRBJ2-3	CASSLRGAAPDTQYF	TGCGCCAGCAGCCTGAGGGGAGCCGCCCCAGATACGCAGTATTTT